The clone carrying this T cell receptor beta chain was observed a few times. Its antigen is not known. The source of the sample is a study of blood T cells in healthy people across ages. General study results and limits: TCR beta diversity per million T cells fell roughly linearly with age.

A sample-barcoded 5' primer and a J-beta primer mix were used in a second PCR of roughly 7 to 11 cycles. Each cDNA molecule, via a template-switch adaptor with 12 random nucleotides, was tagged. TCRdb recomputed calls from the 5' RACE reads with MiXCR, one row per CDR3 protein. Altogether about 1.6 million distinct CDR3 sequences are present, 30% to 35% being singletons, with the ten largest covering 10% to 12%. Germline values: CDR1 LGHNA, CDR2 YNFKEQ. The CDR3 consists of 15 residues. V lost 1 base and J lost 8, with 17 bases in between. This TCR derives from a woman aged 25 to 39 in good health. The chain combines TRBV4-2 with TRBJ1-2; D not resolved. Sequences were obtained from blood. The CDR3: CASSQATALPRGYTF. The CDR3, as DNA: TGTGCCAGCAGCCAAGCGACGGCACTCCCAAGGGGCTACACCTTC.